One sample yielded the 9 T cell receptor beta chains listed below, sequenced in a study of blood T cells in healthy people across ages (dated by TCRdb to about 2015). The method behind the library was 5' RACE. Sequencer: Illumina HiSeq 2500. A second about 7 to 11 cycle PCR used a sample-barcoded 5' primer and a J-beta primer mix. The raw public reads went through TCRdb reprocessing: fastp at Q25, MiXCR clone calling, in-frame beta chains kept. Rows merge per CDR3 protein into single entries with the most common DNA and genes. A total of approximately 800,000 distinct CDR3 sequences appear in this sample, 25% to 30% of them only once. The ten largest clones represent around 2.9% of the sample. This sample was shared with a second study, whose subject was T cells of mothers and their children.

Input material: blood. Every receptor here comes from a boy younger than 18 in good health.

This clonotype appeared many times. The chain recombines TRBV5-6 with TRBJ2-5; D possibly corresponds to TRBD1 (5 bases). The V gene lost 1 base and the J gene lost 5 bases, with 15 bases spanning the gap. CDR3 length: 15 residues. Germline V CDR1 and CDR2: SGHDT, YYEEEE. CDR3 coding DNA: TGTGCCAGCAGCTTGCAACTTGGGTACAGGGAGACCCAGTACTTC. This encodes CASSLQLGYRETQYF.

CDR3 protein: CASSGTQDYNEKLFF. The CDR3 coding sequence is TGTGCCAGCAGTGGAACACAGGACTATAATGAAAAACTGTTTTTT. The J gene is TRBJ1-4, the V gene TRBV28, with D tentatively TRBD1 (5 bases). The CDR3 contains 15 residues. Trimming took off 5 bases at V and 4 bases at J, with 14 bases between the two ends. CDR1 MDHEN and CDR2 SYDVKM come from the germline V gene.

This clonotype showed up just a few times. The chain carries TRBV15 and TRBJ2-5, with unresolved D. Germline CDR1 reads LNHNV; CDR2 reads YYDKDF (reference sequence). This CDR3 spans 13 amino acids. V was pared by 3 bases and J by 5 bases, with 10 bases between. This CDR3 reads CATSRALGETQYF. CDR3 nucleotide sequence: TGTGCCACCAGCAGGGCTCTAGGGGAGACCCAGTACTTC.

This chain uses TRBV20-1 with TRBJ1-6; D is perhaps TRBD1 (5 bases). Trimming pared 4 bases from V and 0 bases from J, leaving 13 bases between. Germline-derived CDR1 and CDR2 are DFQATT and SNEGSKA (reference sequence). The CDR3 consists of 16 residues. The CDR3 sequence: CSANRFGSSYNSPLHF. For the CDR3, the DNA is TGCAGTGCTAACAGGTTCGGGAGCTCCTATAATTCACCCCTCCACTTT.

The CDR3 reads CSAQNSDTDTQYF. The CDR3 DNA reads as TGCAGTGCCCAAAATAGCGACACAGATACGCAGTATTTT. The gene calls are TRBV20-1 and TRBJ2-3; weak D call: TRBD2 (5 bases). Germline CDR1 reads DFQATT; CDR2 reads SNEGSKA (reference sequence). Trimming cost V 6 bases and J 2 bases, with 12 bases left between them. The CDR3 spans 13 residues.

This clonotype came up a few times. This rearrangement joins TRBV11-2 to TRBJ2-3; D may be TRBD2 (5 bases). The CDR3 totals 15 residues. The germline gives CDR1 SGHAT, CDR2 FQNNGV. V gave up 5 bases and J gave up 2 bases, with 14 bases separating them. CDR3 nucleotide sequence: TGTGCCAGCAGCAGTACCGGGATATCCACAGATACGCAGTATTTT. As protein: CASSSTGISTDTQYF.

This clonotype was seen only a few times. The chain carries TRBV4-2 and TRBJ2-3; the match to TRBD1 covers 10 bases. The V segment lost 0 bases and the J segment 1 base; nucleotides outside the gene matches: 1. The CDR3 is 16 amino acids. Germline V gene lookup returns CDR1 LGHNA and CDR2 YNFKEQ. The CDR3: CASSQEGTGGTDTQYF. The CDR3 DNA reads as TGTGCCAGCAGCCAAGAGGGGACAGGGGGCACAGATACGCAGTATTTT.

This clonotype was picked up one time. The V gene is TRBV7-2, the J gene TRBJ2-3; maybe TRBD1 (6 bases). This CDR3 has 16 residues. CDR1 is SGHTA, CDR2 FQGNSA, per germline. V lost 5 bases to trimming and J lost 2 bases, with 17 bases between them. CDR3 DNA sequence: TGTGCCAGCAGCGGCCAGACAGGCTTAGCCACAGATACGCAGTATTTT. It codes for CASSGQTGLATDTQYF.

This clonotype was recorded at least ten times. V gene TRBV5-1 combines with J gene TRBJ1-4; a weak D match, TRBD1 (5 bases). Germline values: CDR1 SGHRS, CDR2 YFSETQ. This CDR3 is built from 12 residues. V dropped 5 bases and J dropped 6 bases, with 8 bases sitting between them. CDR3 DNA: TGCGCCAGCAGTGGGACGGATGAAAAACTGTTTTTT. Amino acids: CASSGTDEKLFF.